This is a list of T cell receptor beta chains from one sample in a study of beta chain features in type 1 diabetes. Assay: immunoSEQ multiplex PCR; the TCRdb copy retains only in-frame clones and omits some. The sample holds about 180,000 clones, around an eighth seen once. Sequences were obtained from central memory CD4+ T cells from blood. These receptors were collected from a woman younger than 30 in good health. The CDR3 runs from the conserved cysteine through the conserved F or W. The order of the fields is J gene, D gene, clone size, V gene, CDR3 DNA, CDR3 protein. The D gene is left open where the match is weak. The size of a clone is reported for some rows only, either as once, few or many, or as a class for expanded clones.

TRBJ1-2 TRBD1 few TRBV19 TGTGCCAGTAGTTACACAGGGGGCGACTATGGCTACACCTTC CASSYTGGDYGYTF
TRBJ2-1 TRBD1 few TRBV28 TGTGCCAGCAGAACTAACTCGGGACAGGTGGGGTACAATGAGCAGTTCTTC CASRTNSGQVGYNEQFF
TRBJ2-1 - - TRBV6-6 TGTGCCAGCACGTGGACAGACGAGCAGTTCTTC CASTWTDEQFF
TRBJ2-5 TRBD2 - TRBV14 TGTGCCAGCAGCACTAGAACTAGCGTAAAAGAGACCCAGTACTTC CASSTRTSVKETQYF
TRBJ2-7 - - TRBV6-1 TGTGCCAGCTTTACTTCCCGGGGTCCCTACGAGCAGTACTTC CASFTSRGPYEQYF
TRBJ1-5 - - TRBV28 TGTGCCAGCAGTCCAGGAGGACAGAACAATCAGCCCCAGCATTTT CASSPGGQNNQPQHF
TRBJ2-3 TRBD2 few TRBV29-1 TGCAGCGTATCCGGACTAGCGGGAGGGATTGGCACAGATACGCAGTATTTT CSVSGLAGGIGTDTQYF
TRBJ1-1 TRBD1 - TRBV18 TGTGCCAGCTCACCTGAACAGGGGTCGAACACTGAAGCTTTCTTT CASSPEQGSNTEAFF
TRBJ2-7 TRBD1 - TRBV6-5 TGTGCCAGCAGCCCCGGGACAGGGGGCGCCTACGAGCAGTACTTC CASSPGTGGAYEQYF
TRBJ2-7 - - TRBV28 TGTGCCAGCAGTTCCGCGTATTTGTCCAGGCCTTACGAGCAGTACTTC CASSSAYLSRPYEQYF
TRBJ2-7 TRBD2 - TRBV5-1 TGCGCCAGCAGCTTAGGGACTAGCGGGAGTCAAGAGCAGTACTTC CASSLGTSGSQEQYF
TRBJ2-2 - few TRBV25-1 TGTGCCAGCAGTGCCCAAAGGGGGACCTACCCCGGGGAGCTGTTTTTT CASSAQRGTYPGELFF
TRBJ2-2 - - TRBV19 TGTGCCAGTAGACCCCACCAGGGGCGCACCGGGGAGCTGTTTTTT CASRPHQGRTGELFF
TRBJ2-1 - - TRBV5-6 TGTGCCAGCCAGAATACGCAAAATGAGCAGTTCTTC CASQNTQNEQFF
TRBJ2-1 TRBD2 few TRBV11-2 TGTGCCAGCATATCCGGGACTACCAACAATGAGCAGTTCTTC CASISGTTNNEQFF
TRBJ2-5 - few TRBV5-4 TGTGCCAGCAGCTCTAGGTCTTTCCAAGAGACCCAGTACTTC CASSSRSFQETQYF
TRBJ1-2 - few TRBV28 TGTGCCAGCAGTTTACCGTCCGAGGTCTATGGCTACACCTTC CASSLPSEVYGYTF
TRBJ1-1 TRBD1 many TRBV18 TGTGCCAGCTCACCGAAAGGGGGCAACACTGAAGCTTTCTTT CASSPKGGNTEAFF
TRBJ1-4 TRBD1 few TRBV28 TGTGCCAGCAGTTCAGGGGGCAATGATGAAAAACTGTTTTTT CASSSGGNDEKLFF
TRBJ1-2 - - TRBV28 TGTGCCAGCAGTTTGGCTACAGGGTATGGCTACACCTTC CASSLATGYGYTF
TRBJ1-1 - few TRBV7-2 TGTGCCAGCAGCTTAGCCTTAGAAGCTTTCTTT CASSLALEAFF
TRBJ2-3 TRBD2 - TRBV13 TGTGCCAGCAGCCCGCCGGGGGGAGCCACAGATACGCAGTATTTT CASSPPGGATDTQYF
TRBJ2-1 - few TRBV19 TGTGCCAGTAGTATGAGGGATACCTACAATGAGCAGTTCTTC CASSMRDTYNEQFF
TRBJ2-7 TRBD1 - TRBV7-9 TGTGCCAGCAGCACCGGGACAGGGCTAAGGGAGCAGTACTTC CASSTGTGLREQYF
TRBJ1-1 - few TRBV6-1 TGTGCCAGCAGTCTGACAGTGAACACTGAAGCTTTCTTT CASSLTVNTEAFF
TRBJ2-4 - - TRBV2 TGTGCCAGCAGGACGGGACTCCGTCAGGGAAACATTCAGTACTTC CASRTGLRQGNIQYF
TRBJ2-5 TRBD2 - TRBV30 TGTGCCTGGAGGGGAGCGGGGGTTCAAGAGACCCAGTACTTC CAWRGAGVQETQYF
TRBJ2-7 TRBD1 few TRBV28 TGTGCCAGCAGGGTAGGGGACAGGGGCTACGAGCAGTACTTC CASRVGDRGYEQYF
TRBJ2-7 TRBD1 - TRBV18 TGTGCCAGCTCACCAGGGCTAGGACAGGGAACAACCTACGAGCAGTACTTC CASSPGLGQGTTYEQYF
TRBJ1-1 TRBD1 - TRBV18 TGTGCCAGCTCACCCGACGGACAGGGGTACACTGAAGCTTTCTTT CASSPDGQGYTEAFF
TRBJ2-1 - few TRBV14 TGTGCCAGCAGCCAAACAGTTTTAGCGCTGCATTCCTACAATGAGCAGTTCTTC CASSQTVLALHSYNEQFF
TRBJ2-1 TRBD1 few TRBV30 TGTGCCTGGAGTGGGGGGACAGGGGCGGGGGTAGTGCAGTTCTTC CAWSGGTGAGVVQFF
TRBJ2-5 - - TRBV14 TGTGCCAGCAGCCAAGAGCGGGCAGGGACCCAGTACTTC CASSQERAGTQYF
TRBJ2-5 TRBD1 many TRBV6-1 TGTGCCAGCAGTCTCTCCCAAGGGGGCACCCAGTACTTC CASSLSQGGTQYF
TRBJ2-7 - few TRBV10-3 TGTGCCACCACCGGGGATCCTCCCGGCGAGCAGTACTTC CATTGDPPGEQYF
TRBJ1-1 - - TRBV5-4 TGTGCCAGCAGCTTCGGTGCCACTGAAGCTTTCTTT CASSFGATEAFF
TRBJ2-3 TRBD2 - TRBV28 TGTGCCAGCAGTTCGTTAGCGGGGGATACGCAGTATTTT CASSSLAGDTQYF
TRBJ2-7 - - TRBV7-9 TGTGCCAGCAGCTTTAACGAGCAGTACTTC CASSFNEQYF
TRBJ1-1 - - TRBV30 TGTGCCTGGAGTGTATATAGGGCAGGGAAGGAGAACACTGAAGCTTTCTTT CAWSVYRAGKENTEAFF
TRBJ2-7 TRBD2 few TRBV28 TGTGCCAGCAGTTCCCATGGGACTAGCGGACCGTCCTACGAGCAGTACTTC CASSSHGTSGPSYEQYF
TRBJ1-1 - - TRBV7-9 TGTGCCAGCAGGGGGGCAGGGGACACTGAAGCTTTCTTT CASRGAGDTEAFF
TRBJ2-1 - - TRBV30 TGTGCCTGGAGTCGTAGCGGAAACAATGAGCAGTTCTTC CAWSRSGNNEQFF
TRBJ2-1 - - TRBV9 TGTGCCAGCAGCGTAGTGTCGGGAGAGTCCGATGAGCAGTTCTTC CASSVVSGESDEQFF
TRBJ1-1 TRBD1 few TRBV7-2 TGTGCCAGCAGGGGACAGACGAACACTGAAGCTTTCTTT CASRGQTNTEAFF
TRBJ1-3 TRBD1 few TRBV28 TGTGCCACCCGGGACAGCGGCGTAGGAAACACCATATATTTT CATRDSGVGNTIYF
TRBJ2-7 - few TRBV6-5 TGTGCCAGCAGCAGGACTAGGGGGTACGAGCAGTACTTC CASSRTRGYEQYF
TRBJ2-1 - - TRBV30 TGTGCCTGCCCTAGTTTGGTTCCCGATGAGCAGTTCTTC CACPSLVPDEQFF
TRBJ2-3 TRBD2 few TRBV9 TGTGCCAGCAGCCTGATGGGGCGGGAGTCAGATACGCAGTATTTT CASSLMGRESDTQYF
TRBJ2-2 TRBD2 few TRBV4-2 TGTGCCAGCAGCCAGGGGGGGACTAGCGGGAAGGTCGGGGAGCTGTTTTTT CASSQGGTSGKVGELFF
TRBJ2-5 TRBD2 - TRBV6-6 TGTGCCAGCAGACGGGGGGGGGAGACCCAGTACTTC CASRRGGETQYF
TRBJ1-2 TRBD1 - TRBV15 TGTGCCACCAGCAGAGATCAGGGGGCCTTCTATGGCTACACCTTC CATSRDQGAFYGYTF
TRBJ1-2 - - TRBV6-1 TGTGCCAGCAGTGAAGGAACCAGGGATCGGGGCTACACCTTC CASSEGTRDRGYTF
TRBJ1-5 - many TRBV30 TGTGCCTGGAGCGGTGATAGCAATCAGCCCCAGCATTTT CAWSGDSNQPQHF
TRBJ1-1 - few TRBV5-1 TGCGCCAGCAGCTTGCAGGTCACAACTAACACTGAAGCTTTCTTT CASSLQVTTNTEAFF
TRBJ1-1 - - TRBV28 TGTGCCAGCAAAGTAAAGGGGTACGAAGCTTTCTTT CASKVKGYEAFF
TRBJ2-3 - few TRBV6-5 TGTGCCAGCAGTTTAGCCCCTAGCACAGATACGCAGTATTTT CASSLAPSTDTQYF
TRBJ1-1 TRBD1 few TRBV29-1 TGCAGCGCCCACAGGGGGGGCACTGAAGCTTTCTTT CSAHRGGTEAFF